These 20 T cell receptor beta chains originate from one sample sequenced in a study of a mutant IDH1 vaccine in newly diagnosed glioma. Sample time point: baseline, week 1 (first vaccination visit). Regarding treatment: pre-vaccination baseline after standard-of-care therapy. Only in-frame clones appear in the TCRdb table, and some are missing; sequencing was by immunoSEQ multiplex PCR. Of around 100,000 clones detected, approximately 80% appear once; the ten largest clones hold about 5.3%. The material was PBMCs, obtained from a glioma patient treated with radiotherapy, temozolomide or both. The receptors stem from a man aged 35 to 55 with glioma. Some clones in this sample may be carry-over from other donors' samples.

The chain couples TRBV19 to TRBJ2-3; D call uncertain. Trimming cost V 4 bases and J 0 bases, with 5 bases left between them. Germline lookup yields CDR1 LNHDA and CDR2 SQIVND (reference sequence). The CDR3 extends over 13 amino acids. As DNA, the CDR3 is TGTGCCAGTAGTAAGATTAGCACAGATACGCAGTATTTT. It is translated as CASSKISTDTQYF.

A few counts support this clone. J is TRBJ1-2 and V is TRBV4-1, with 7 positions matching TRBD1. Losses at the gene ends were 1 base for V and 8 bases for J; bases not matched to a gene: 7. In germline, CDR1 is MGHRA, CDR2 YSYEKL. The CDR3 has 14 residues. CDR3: CASSQGDSPWGYTF. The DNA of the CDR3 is TGCGCCAGCAGCCAAGGGGACAGCCCGTGGGGCTACACCTTC.

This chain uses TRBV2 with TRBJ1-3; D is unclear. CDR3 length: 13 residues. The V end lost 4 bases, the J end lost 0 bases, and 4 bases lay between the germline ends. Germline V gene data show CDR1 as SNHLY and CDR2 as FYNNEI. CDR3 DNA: TGTGCCAGCAGTGTGGACTCTGGAAACACCATATATTTT. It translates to CASSVDSGNTIYF.

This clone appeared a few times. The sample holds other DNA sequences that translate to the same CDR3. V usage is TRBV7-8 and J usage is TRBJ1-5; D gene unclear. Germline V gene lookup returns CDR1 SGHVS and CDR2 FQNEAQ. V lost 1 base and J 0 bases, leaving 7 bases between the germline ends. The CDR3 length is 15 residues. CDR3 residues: CASSLGEYSNQPQHF. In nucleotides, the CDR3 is TGTGCCAGCAGCTTAGGGGAGTATAGCAATCAGCCCCAGCATTTT.

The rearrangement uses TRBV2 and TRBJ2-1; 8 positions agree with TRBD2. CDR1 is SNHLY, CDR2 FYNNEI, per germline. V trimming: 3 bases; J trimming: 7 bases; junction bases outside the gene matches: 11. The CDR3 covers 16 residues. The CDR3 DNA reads TGTGCCAGCAGTGAGTTTGATAGCGGGGTAAATAATGAGCAGTTCTTC. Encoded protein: CASSEFDSGVNNEQFF.

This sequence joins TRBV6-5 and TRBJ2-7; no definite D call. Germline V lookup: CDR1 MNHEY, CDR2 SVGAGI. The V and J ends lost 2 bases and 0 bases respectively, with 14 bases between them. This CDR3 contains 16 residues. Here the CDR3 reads CASSYQTPPSSYEQYF. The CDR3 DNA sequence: TGTGCCAGCAGTTACCAGACACCGCCGAGCTCCTACGAGCAGTACTTC.

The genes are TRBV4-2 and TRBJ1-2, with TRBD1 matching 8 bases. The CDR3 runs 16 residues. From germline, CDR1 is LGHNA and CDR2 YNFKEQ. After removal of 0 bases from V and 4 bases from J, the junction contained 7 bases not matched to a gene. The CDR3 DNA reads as TGTGCCAGCAGCCAAGAAAACAGGGGGAGAACCTATGGCTACACCTTC. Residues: CASSQENRGRTYGYTF.

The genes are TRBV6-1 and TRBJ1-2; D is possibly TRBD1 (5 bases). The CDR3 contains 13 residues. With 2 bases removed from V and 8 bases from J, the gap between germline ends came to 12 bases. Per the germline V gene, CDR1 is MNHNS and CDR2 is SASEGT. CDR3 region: CASSELRGGGYTF. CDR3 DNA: TGTGCCAGCAGTGAATTGCGGGGCGGGGGCTACACCTTC.

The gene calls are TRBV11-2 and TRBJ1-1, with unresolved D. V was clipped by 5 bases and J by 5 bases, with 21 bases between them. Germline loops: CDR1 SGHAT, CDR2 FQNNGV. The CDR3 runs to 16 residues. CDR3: CASSQTVAGIGTEAFF. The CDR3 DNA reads TGTGCCAGCAGCCAAACCGTTGCGGGAATAGGGACTGAAGCTTTCTTT.

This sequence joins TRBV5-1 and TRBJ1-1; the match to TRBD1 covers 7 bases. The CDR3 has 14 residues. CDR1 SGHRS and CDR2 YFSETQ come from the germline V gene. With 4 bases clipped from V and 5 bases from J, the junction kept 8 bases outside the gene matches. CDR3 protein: CASSATGSNTEAFF. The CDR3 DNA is TGCGCCAGCAGCGCGACAGGGTCGAATACTGAAGCTTTCTTT.

The CDR3 region is CASSEGGGPTYEQYF. Written as DNA, the CDR3 is TGTGCCAGCAGTGAAGGCGGGGGCCCCACCTACGAGCAGTACTTC. This chain links TRBV25-1 with TRBJ2-7; D perhaps matches TRBD2 (7 bases). V lost 2 bases, J lost 2 bases, and 13 bases lay in between. The CDR3 is 15 amino acids. Germline lookup yields CDR1 MGHDK and CDR2 SYGVNS.

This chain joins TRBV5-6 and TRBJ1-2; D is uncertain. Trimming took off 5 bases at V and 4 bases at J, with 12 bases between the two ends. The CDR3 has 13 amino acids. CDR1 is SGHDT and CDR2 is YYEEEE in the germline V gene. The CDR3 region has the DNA TGTGCCAGCAGATCGGGCCATACCTATGGCTACACCTTC. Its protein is CASRSGHTYGYTF.

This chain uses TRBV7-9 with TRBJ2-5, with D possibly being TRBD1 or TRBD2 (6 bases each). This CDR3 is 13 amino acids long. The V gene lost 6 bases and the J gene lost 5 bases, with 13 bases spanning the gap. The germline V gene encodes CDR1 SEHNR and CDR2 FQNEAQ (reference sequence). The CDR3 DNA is TGTGCCAGCAGTAGGGGGGAGGCGGAGACCCAGTACTTC. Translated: CASSRGEAETQYF.

As DNA, the CDR3 is TGCGCCAGCAGCCCCCGGACGGGGAATTCACCCCTCCACTTT. This gives the protein CASSPRTGNSPLHF. The chain carries TRBV5-1 and TRBJ1-6; no firm D call. Germline values: CDR1 SGHRS, CDR2 YFSETQ. This CDR3 is built from 14 residues. V was clipped by 4 bases and J by 7 bases, with 12 bases between them.

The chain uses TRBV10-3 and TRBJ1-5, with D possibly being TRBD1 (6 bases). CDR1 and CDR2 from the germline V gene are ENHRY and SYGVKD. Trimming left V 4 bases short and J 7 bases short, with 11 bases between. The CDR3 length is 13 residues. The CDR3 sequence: CAISGQADQPQHF. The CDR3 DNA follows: TGTGCCATCAGTGGACAGGCAGACCAGCCCCAGCATTTT.

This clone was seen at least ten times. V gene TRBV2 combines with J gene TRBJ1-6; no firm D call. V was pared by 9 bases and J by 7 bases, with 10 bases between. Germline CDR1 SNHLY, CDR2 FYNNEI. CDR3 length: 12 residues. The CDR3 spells CASRFTNSPLHF. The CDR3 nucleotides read TGTGCCAGTAGGTTCACCAATTCACCCCTCCACTTT.

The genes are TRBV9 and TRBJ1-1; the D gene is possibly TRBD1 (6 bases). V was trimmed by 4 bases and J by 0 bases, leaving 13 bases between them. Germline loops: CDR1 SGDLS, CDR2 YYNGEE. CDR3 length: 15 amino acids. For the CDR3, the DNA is TGTGCCAGCAGCCCAGGACAGTACATGAACACTGAAGCTTTCTTT. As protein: CASSPGQYMNTEAFF.

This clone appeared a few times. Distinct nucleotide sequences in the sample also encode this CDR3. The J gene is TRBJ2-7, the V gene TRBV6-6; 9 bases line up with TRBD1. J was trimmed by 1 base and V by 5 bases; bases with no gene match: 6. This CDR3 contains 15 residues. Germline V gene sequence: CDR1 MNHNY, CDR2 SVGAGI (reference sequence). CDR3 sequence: CASSPGTGFSYEQYF. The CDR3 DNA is TGTGCCAGCAGTCCAGGGACAGGGTTTTCCTACGAGCAGTACTTC.

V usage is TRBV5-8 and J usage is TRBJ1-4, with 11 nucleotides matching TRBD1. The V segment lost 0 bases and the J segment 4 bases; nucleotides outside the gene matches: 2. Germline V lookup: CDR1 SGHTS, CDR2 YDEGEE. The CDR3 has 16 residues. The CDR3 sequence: CASSLGTGGLNEKLFF. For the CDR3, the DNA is TGTGCCAGCAGCTTGGGGACAGGGGGCCTTAATGAAAAACTGTTTTTT.

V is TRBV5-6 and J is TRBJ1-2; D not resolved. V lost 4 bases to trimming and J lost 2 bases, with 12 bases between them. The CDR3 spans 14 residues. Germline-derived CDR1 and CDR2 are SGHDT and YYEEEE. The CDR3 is CASSRAGINYGYTF. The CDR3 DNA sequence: TGTGCCAGCAGCCGAGCGGGAATCAACTATGGCTACACCTTC.